Below are 27 T cell receptor beta chains sequenced from a single sample in a study of control samples from healthy donors and cancer patients. Profiled with immunoSEQ multiplex PCR; TCRdb holds only in-frame clones, not every one. There are roughly 150,000 clones in the sample; about 91% occur only once, and more than 1.5% lies in the top ten. The sample was blood. The origin of the receptors is a man between 18 and 29 years old in good health.

J is TRBJ2-5 and V is TRBV2; 7 bases align to TRBD2. V lost 6 bases to trimming and J lost 5 bases; unmatched junction nucleotides: 12. In germline, CDR1 is SNHLY, CDR2 FYNNEI. This CDR3 has 15 residues. CDR3: CASRALAALRETQYF. CDR3 nucleotides: TGTGCCAGCAGAGCCCTAGCGGCCCTAAGGGAGACCCAGTACTTC. Variable domain in full (rest from reference TRBV2 and TRBJ2-5): EPEVTQTPSHQVTQMGQEVILRCVPISNHLYFYWYRQILGQKVEFLVSFYNNEISEKSEIFDDQFSVERPDGSNFTLKIRSTKLEDSAMYFCASRALAALRETQYFGPGTRLLVL.

The chain carries TRBV6-6 and TRBJ1-4; D possibly corresponds to TRBD1 (6 bases). The ends were cut back, 4 bases at V and 0 bases at J, with 9 bases in the middle. Germline V gene data show CDR1 as MNHNY and CDR2 as SVGAGI (reference sequence). CDR3 length equals 15 residues. The CDR3 reads CASSLGAATNEKLFF. CDR3 DNA sequence: TGTGCCAGCAGTTTGGGGGCCGCAACTAATGAAAAACTGTTTTTT.

A remark on this clone: Other DNA sequences in this specimen translate into the identical CDR3. The chain couples TRBV5-1 to TRBJ2-5, with unresolved D. Germline CDR1 is SGHRS and CDR2 is YFSETQ. The CDR3 runs 11 residues. V lost 2 bases to trimming and J lost 3 bases, with 2 bases between them. As DNA, the CDR3 is TGCGCCAGCAGCTTAGAAGAGACCCAGTACTTC. Protein sequence: CASSLEETQYF.

The chain employs TRBV7-6 and TRBJ2-7; D call uncertain. This CDR3 has 13 amino acids. Germline V gene sequence: CDR1 SGHVS, CDR2 FNYEAQ. V gave up 4 bases and J gave up 7 bases, with 14 bases separating them. CDR3 amino acids: CASSSGTSREQYF. The CDR3 bases are TGTGCCAGCAGCTCCGGCACATCGAGGGAGCAGTACTTC.

The rearrangement links TRBV2 to TRBJ1-1; 12 positions agree with TRBD1. J gave up 6 bases and V 7 bases, and 18 bases lay outside the gene matches. CDR1 is SNHLY and CDR2 is FYNNEI in the germline V gene. This CDR3 is 18 amino acids long. The CDR3 region is CASMMSPGQGARKAEAFF. The CDR3 DNA sequence: TGTGCCAGCATGATGTCACCGGGACAGGGGGCCAGGAAGGCTGAAGCTTTCTTT.

The sample holds one count of this clone. The chain uses TRBV5-1 and TRBJ2-3, with 12 bases fitting TRBD2. CDR3 size: 16 residues. J lost 4 bases, V lost 0 bases, and 3 bases had no gene match. Looked up from germline, CDR1 is SGHRS and CDR2 is YFSETQ. Here the CDR3 reads CASSLVLAGGSDTQYF. In DNA form, the CDR3 reads TGCGCCAGCAGCTTGGTACTAGCGGGGGGTTCAGATACGCAGTATTTT.

The genes are TRBV6-2 or TRBV6-3 and TRBJ2-1, with D uncertain. The CDR3 has 15 residues. CDR1 is MNHEY, CDR2 SVGEGT, per germline. V was trimmed by 5 bases and J by 7 bases, leaving 18 bases between them. CDR3 residues: CASSNPVRPGNEQFF. The CDR3 coding sequence is TGTGCCAGCAGTAACCCCGTTAGGCCCGGGAATGAGCAGTTCTTC.

CDR3 nucleotides: TGTGCCAGCTCACCACTGGGGAAACAGGGGACTGGGGCCAACGTCCTGACTTTC. It specifies CASSPLGKQGTGANVLTF. The chain links TRBV18 to TRBJ2-6; 7 nucleotides match TRBD1. This CDR3 comprises 18 residues. Germline V gene data show CDR1 as KGHSH and CDR2 as LQKENI. V lost 1 base and J lost 2; bases outside the gene matches: 8.

The gene calls are TRBV6-2 or TRBV6-3 and TRBJ2-2, with D unresolved. Trimming took 2 bases from V and 6 from J, leaving 4 bases between them. Germline lookup yields CDR1 MNHEY and CDR2 SVGEGT. The CDR3 contains 12 residues. DNA of the CDR3: TGTGCCAGCAGTTACCGCCCCGGGGAGCTGTTTTTT. Translated: CASSYRPGELFF.

The CDR3 DNA follows: TGTGCCAGCAGTGAAGCTAGACAGGGAGGGCCTGAAGCTTTCTTT. It is translated as CASSEARQGGPEAFF. V gene TRBV6-1 combines with J gene TRBJ1-1; 7 positions agree with TRBD1. The V gene's germline CDR1 is MNHNS and CDR2 SASEGT. The CDR3 contains 15 residues. V lost 0 bases to trimming and J lost 6 bases; unmatched junction nucleotides: 7.

This rearrangement joins TRBV9 to TRBJ1-2; 7 bases fit TRBD1. The CDR3 totals 13 residues. The germline V gene encodes CDR1 SGDLS and CDR2 YYNGEE. V shed 4 bases, J shed 11 bases, and the junction held 11 bases outside the gene matches. CDR3 in amino acids: CASSTRQGATYTF. CDR3 in DNA: TGTGCCAGCAGCACCCGACAGGGAGCGACTTACACCTTC.

The V gene is TRBV4-3, the J gene TRBJ1-5; D gene unclear. In germline, CDR1 is LGHNA, CDR2 YSLEER. V was clipped by 0 bases and J by 0 bases, with 3 bases between them. CDR3 length: 14 residues. The CDR3 protein is CASSQDVSNQPQHF. The CDR3, as DNA: TGCGCCAGCAGCCAAGACGTTAGCAATCAGCCCCAGCATTTT.

The chain employs TRBV9 and TRBJ1-3, with 7 bases that match TRBD1. Germline V gene sequence: CDR1 SGDLS, CDR2 YYNGEE. Trimming cost V 3 bases and J 2 bases; bases outside gene matches: 8. This CDR3 has 16 amino acids. The CDR3 sequence: CASSGLDRRTGNTIYF. The CDR3 bases are TGTGCCAGCAGCGGCTTGGACAGGAGGACTGGAAACACCATATATTTT.

V gene TRBV28 combines with J gene TRBJ2-3; 7 bases match TRBD2. V dropped 11 bases and J dropped 4; count of bases not matched to a gene: 9. The CDR3 sequence is 13 residues long. Germline CDR1 reads MDHEN; CDR2 reads SYDVKM. The CDR3 region has the DNA TGTGCCCACCGCCCGGGGGGAGCAGATACGCAGTATTTT. It codes for CAHRPGGADTQYF.

The genes are TRBV4-3 and TRBJ2-7, with no clear D. This CDR3 spans 13 amino acids. Germline V gene lookup returns CDR1 LGHNA and CDR2 YSLEER. Trimming took 4 bases from V and 3 from J, leaving 10 bases between them. The CDR3 sequence is CASSRSRYYEQYF. CDR3 nucleotide sequence: TGCGCCAGCAGCCGTAGCAGGTACTACGAGCAGTACTTC.

The J gene is TRBJ1-2, the V gene TRBV7-9; perhaps TRBD1 as D (6 bases). The V end lost 5 bases, the J end lost 3 bases, and 16 bases lay between the germline ends. Germline lookup yields CDR1 SEHNR and CDR2 FQNEAQ (reference sequence). CDR3 size: 15 residues. The CDR3 here is CASSKSGGLDYGYTF. Written as DNA, the CDR3 is TGTGCCAGCAGCAAATCCGGGGGCCTGGACTATGGCTACACCTTC. The full variable domain, completed using reference TRBV7-9 and TRBJ1-2, is DTGVSQNPRHKITKRGQNVTFRCDPISEHNRLYWYRQTLGQGPEFLTYFQNEAQLEKSRLLSDRFSAERPKGSFSTLEIQRTEQGDSAMYLCASSKSGGLDYGYTFGSGTRLTVV.

This chain joins TRBV7-8 and TRBJ2-7; 7 bases align to TRBD1. In germline, CDR1 is SGHVS, CDR2 FQNEAQ. With V trimmed by 5 bases and J by 3 bases, 10 bases remained unmatched. The CDR3 is made up of 15 amino acids. The CDR3 protein is CASSSRTGPLYEQYF. The CDR3 region has the DNA TGTGCCAGCAGCAGCCGGACAGGACCGCTCTACGAGCAGTACTTC.

The V and J genes are TRBV7-9 and TRBJ2-1; tentative D call: TRBD1 (6 bases). V dropped 2 bases and J dropped 4 bases, with 18 bases sitting between them. From germline, CDR1 is SEHNR and CDR2 FQNEAQ (reference sequence). The CDR3 loop spans 17 amino acids. DNA of the CDR3: TGTGCCAGCAGCTTATTGCACTGGGACAATGATTACAATGAGCAGTTCTTC. Translation: CASSLLHWDNDYNEQFF.

The chain recombines TRBV5-8 with TRBJ1-1, with D perhaps TRBD1 (5 bases). This CDR3 has 15 residues. CDR1 and CDR2 (germline): SGHTS, YDEGEE. The V gene lost 4 bases and the J gene lost 0 bases, with 13 bases spanning the gap. The CDR3 DNA reads TGTGCCAGCAGCCCCCGGTGGGGGGTGAACACTGAAGCTTTCTTT. It encodes CASSPRWGVNTEAFF.

The V call is TRBV4-3, the J call TRBJ1-4; no reliable D call. The CDR3 runs to 14 residues. The V end lost 0 bases, the J end lost 8 bases, and 10 bases lay between the germline ends. Germline CDR1 and CDR2: LGHNA and YSLEER. The CDR3 sequence: CASSQEPDSEKLFF. The DNA for the CDR3 is TGCGCCAGCAGCCAAGAACCAGATTCGGAAAAACTGTTTTTT.

The V call is TRBV3-1 (or the pseudogene TRBV3-2), the J call TRBJ2-7, with 7 bases that match TRBD1. The CDR3 length is 14 residues. The trim removed 3 bases at V and 1 base at J, leaving 3 bases unmatched. Germline CDR1 reads LGHDT; CDR2 reads YNNKEL (reference sequence). CDR3 protein: CASSHLDRSYEQYF. As DNA, the CDR3 is TGTGCCAGCAGCCACTTGGACAGGTCCTACGAGCAGTACTTC.

The chain recombines TRBV4-1 with TRBJ1-2; TRBD1 aligns across 7 bases. There are 16 residues in the CDR3. CDR1 is MGHRA, CDR2 YSYEKL, per germline. Losses at the gene ends were 1 base for V and 3 bases for J; bases not matched to a gene: 8. CDR3 DNA: TGCGCCAGCAGCCAAGTCCCAGGGGGACCCTACTATGGCTACACCTTC. Its translation is CASSQVPGGPYYGYTF.

The chain is built from TRBV12-3 or TRBV12-4 and TRBJ2-5, with D perhaps matching TRBD1 (5 bases). The CDR3 totals 12 residues. The V end was cut by 8 bases, the J end by 2 bases, with 9 bases between. In nucleotides, the CDR3 is TGTGCCAGCCAGGGTTTTCAAGAGACCCAGTACTTC. Residues: CASQGFQETQYF.

V and J are TRBV3-1 (or the pseudogene TRBV3-2) and TRBJ1-2, with D perhaps matching TRBD1 (5 bases). The V gene's germline CDR1 is LGHDT and CDR2 YNNKEL (reference sequence). V was clipped by 0 bases and J by 4 bases, with 12 bases between them. The CDR3 spans 15 residues. The CDR3 is CASSQEPGPPYGYTF. CDR3 bases: TGTGCCAGCAGCCAAGAACCGGGACCCCCCTATGGCTACACCTTC.

This chain joins TRBV3-1 (or the pseudogene TRBV3-2) and TRBJ1-6; 7 bases map to TRBD1. This CDR3 region has 15 residues. The V segment lost 0 bases and the J segment 8 bases; nucleotides outside the gene matches: 4. In germline, CDR1 is LGHDT, CDR2 YNNKEL (reference sequence). The CDR3 here is CASSQDPQGDSPLHF. The CDR3, as DNA: TGTGCCAGCAGCCAAGATCCTCAGGGGGATTCACCCCTCCACTTT.

V gene TRBV27 combines with J gene TRBJ2-2; no clear D. This CDR3 comprises 13 residues. V was pared by 1 base and J by 4 bases, with 4 bases between. Germline CDR1 MNHEY, CDR2 SMNVEV (reference sequence). Written as DNA, the CDR3 is TGTGCCAGCAGTTTATTAGGCACCGGGGAGCTGTTTTTT. Residues: CASSLLGTGELFF.

This chain links TRBV3-1 (or the pseudogene TRBV3-2) with TRBJ2-7, with D unclear. The CDR3 contains 15 residues. Germline CDR1 reads LGHDT; CDR2 reads YNNKEL (reference sequence). Trimming stripped 0 bases from V and 6 bases from J, with 15 bases between. This chain's CDR3 is CASSQDAAGSGEQYF. CDR3 nucleotides: TGTGCCAGCAGCCAAGATGCTGCAGGCTCGGGCGAGCAGTACTTC.